This T cell receptor beta chain emerged from a study of T cells in Graves' hyperthyroidism and ophthalmopathy. The CDR3 covers 14 residues. In germline, CDR1 is SNHLY, CDR2 FYNNEI. Trimming removed 1 base from V and 7 bases from J, with 11 bases in between. Details on this clonotype: One base away lies a much larger clone, so this may be a sequencing read error.

RNA transcripts yielded amplified TCR beta CDR3 regions. Initially, a first-round RT-PCR of the TCR CDR3 employed the HTBI primer set. MiXCR, applied by TCRdb to the multiplex PCR reads, yields one record per CDR3 protein. The table lists 350,000 or so distinct CDR3 sequences, about 20% of them singletons, with roughly 49% in the top ten. This receptor was identified in a woman in her 50s with Graves' hyperthyroidism. V is TRBV2 and J is TRBJ2-1; possibly TRBD2 for D (7 bases). Sequenced material: blood. The CDR3 spells CASSEGGGENEQFF. The CDR3 DNA sequence: TGTGCCAGCAGTGAAGGCGGGGGCGAGAATGAGCAGTTCTTC.